The clone carrying this TCR beta chain was seen once. The data originate from a study of blood T cell repertoires in COVID-19. About the study: Researchers got acute and convalescent COVID-19 samples from the United States, Italy and Spain. PBMCs, B-cell-depleted T cells, or T cells provided the cDNA or gDNA that made up the material.

CDR3 length: 15 amino acids. With V trimmed by 1 base and J by 4 bases, 3 bases remained unmatched. Per germline, CDR1 SGHRS and CDR2 YFSETQ. Original processing notes: Nucleated cell counts were estimated from reference gene primer amplification. Clones were sequenced by immunoSEQ multiplex PCR, and TCRdb holds only the in-frame ones, with some missing. V and J calls and clone size are those listed in that table; D and trimming were worked out from the DNA. The repertoire holds approximately 250,000 clones, over 80% seen once, with just under 6.5% in the top ten. Sequenced sample: peripheral blood. The receptor comes from a woman in her fifties or sixties with active or convalescent COVID-19. The J gene is TRBJ2-1, the V gene TRBV5-1, with 9 bases matching TRBD2. CDR3 nucleotide sequence: TGCGCCAGCAGCTTGAGCCTAGCGGGATACAATGAGCAGTTCTTC. This encodes CASSLSLAGYNEQFF.